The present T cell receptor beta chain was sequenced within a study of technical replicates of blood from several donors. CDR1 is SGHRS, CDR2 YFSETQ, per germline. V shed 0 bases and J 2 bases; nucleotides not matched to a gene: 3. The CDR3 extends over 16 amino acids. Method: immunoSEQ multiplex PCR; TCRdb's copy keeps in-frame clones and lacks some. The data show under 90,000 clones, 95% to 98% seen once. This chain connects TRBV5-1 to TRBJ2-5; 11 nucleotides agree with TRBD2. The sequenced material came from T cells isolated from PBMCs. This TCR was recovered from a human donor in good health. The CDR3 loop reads CASSLDVAGGQETQYF. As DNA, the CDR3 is TGCGCCAGCAGCTTGGACGTAGCGGGGGGGCAAGAGACCCAGTACTTC. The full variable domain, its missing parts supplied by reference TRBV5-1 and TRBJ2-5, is KAGVTQTPRYLIKTRGQQVTLSCSPISGHRSVSWYQQTPGQGLQFLFEYFSETQRNKGNFPGRFSGRQFSNSRSEMNVSTLELGDSALYLCASSLDVAGGQETQYFGPGTRLLVL.